Listed below are T cell receptor beta chains from one sample, sequenced in a study of cytomegalovirus exposure and HLA in healthy donors. Assay used: immunoSEQ multiplex PCR; TCRdb lists only in-frame clones, some missing. The record lists over 200,000 clones, of which the ten most abundant hold 0.75% to 1%. Sequencing was carried out using PBMCs. The receptors shown here come from a woman aged 25 to 45 in good health and CMV-seropositive. Each CDR3 is given with its conserved first and last residue. A D gene is named only where the DNA matches it firmly.

j_gene: TRBJ2-3; v_gene: TRBV6-4; d_gene: TRBD2; CDR3nt: TGTGCCAGCAGTGAAGTAGCGGGAGGGGAGACAGATACGCAGTATTTT; CDR3aa: CASSEVAGGETDTQYF
j_gene: TRBJ1-1; v_gene: TRBV6-5; d_gene: -; CDR3nt: TGTGCCAGCAGTTACTCGGGGGGTACTGCTTTCTTT; CDR3aa: CASSYSGGTAFF
j_gene: TRBJ1-2; v_gene: TRBV19; d_gene: -; CDR3nt: TGTGCCAGTAGTGCTTACTACGGGACAATAAACTATGGCTACACCTTC; CDR3aa: CASSAYYGTINYGYTF
j_gene: TRBJ1-1; v_gene: TRBV6-5; d_gene: -; CDR3nt: TGTGCCAGCTCTTACAGGGTGAACACTGAAGCTTTCTTT; CDR3aa: CASSYRVNTEAFF
j_gene: TRBJ1-6; v_gene: TRBV25-1; d_gene: -; CDR3nt: TGTGCCAGCAGTGAATTTACAGGGATGCCCCTCCACTTT; CDR3aa: CASSEFTGMPLHF
j_gene: TRBJ1-5; v_gene: TRBV30; d_gene: -; CDR3nt: TGTGCCTGGAGTACCCGGGCTTCTGGAGGATGGGGCAATCAGCCCCAGCATTTT; CDR3aa: CAWSTRASGGWGNQPQHF
j_gene: TRBJ2-7; v_gene: TRBV6-5; d_gene: -; CDR3nt: TGTGCCAGCAGTTACTCCCCCCGAGGTGGCGAGCAGTACTTC; CDR3aa: CASSYSPRGGEQYF
j_gene: TRBJ2-7; v_gene: TRBV2; d_gene: TRBD1; CDR3nt: TGTGCCAGCAGCATCGACGGGACAGGGATCGAGCAGTACTTC; CDR3aa: CASSIDGTGIEQYF
j_gene: TRBJ2-7; v_gene: TRBV10-2; d_gene: TRBD2; CDR3nt: TGCGCCAGCAGTGGACTAGCGGGCTACGAGCAGTACTTC; CDR3aa: CASSGLAGYEQYF
j_gene: TRBJ1-2; v_gene: TRBV11-2; d_gene: TRBD1; CDR3nt: TGTGCCAGCAGCTTAGAGAACTATCGGACAGGACGATATGGCTACACCTTC; CDR3aa: CASSLENYRTGRYGYTF
j_gene: TRBJ2-1; v_gene: TRBV29-1; d_gene: -; CDR3nt: TGCAGCGCTTCCGACAGCTACAATGAGCAGTTCTTC; CDR3aa: CSASDSYNEQFF
j_gene: TRBJ1-5; v_gene: TRBV4-2; d_gene: -; CDR3nt: TGTGCCAGCAGCCTTGGTGGACAGAGCAATCAGCCCCAGCATTTT; CDR3aa: CASSLGGQSNQPQHF
j_gene: TRBJ2-5; v_gene: TRBV5-4; d_gene: -; CDR3nt: TGTGCCAGCAGCTTGGTGGGGGCAGAGACCCAGTACTTC; CDR3aa: CASSLVGAETQYF
j_gene: TRBJ2-7; v_gene: TRBV6-1; d_gene: TRBD1; CDR3nt: TGTGCCAGCAATGCGAGACAGGGAGCGACCTACGAGCAGTACTTC; CDR3aa: CASNARQGATYEQYF
j_gene: TRBJ2-7; v_gene: TRBV18; d_gene: TRBD1; CDR3nt: TGTGCCAGCTCACCGTCGAGGGGGCTGCGGCTCGAGCAGTACTTC; CDR3aa: CASSPSRGLRLEQYF
j_gene: TRBJ2-3; v_gene: TRBV19; d_gene: TRBD2; CDR3nt: TGTGCCAGTAGTACCCGCGGGGGGCCCACAGATACGCAGTATTTT; CDR3aa: CASSTRGGPTDTQYF
j_gene: TRBJ1-4; v_gene: TRBV30; d_gene: -; CDR3nt: TGTGCCGTCGGGAGCCGGATTACTAGGGAAAAACTGTTTTTT; CDR3aa: CAVGSRITREKLFF
j_gene: TRBJ2-5; v_gene: TRBV5-1; d_gene: TRBD1; CDR3nt: TGCGCCAGCAGCACAAGACAGGGTTTTAGAGAGACCCAGTACTTC; CDR3aa: CASSTRQGFRETQYF
j_gene: TRBJ2-1; v_gene: TRBV28; d_gene: TRBD1; CDR3nt: TGTGCCAGCAGTTCACAGGGGAATGAGCAGTTCTTC; CDR3aa: CASSSQGNEQFF
j_gene: TRBJ1-4; v_gene: TRBV28; d_gene: TRBD1; CDR3nt: TGTGCCAGCAGAGCCGGGACAGGGGGCTTAAAAAATGAAAAACTGTTTTTT; CDR3aa: CASRAGTGGLKNEKLFF
j_gene: TRBJ1-3; v_gene: TRBV2; d_gene: TRBD1; CDR3nt: TGTGCCAGCAGTAAGCAGGGGGCAATTTGGTCTGGAAACACCATATATTTT; CDR3aa: CASSKQGAIWSGNTIYF
j_gene: TRBJ1-1; v_gene: TRBV4-1; d_gene: -; CDR3nt: TGCGCCAGCAGCCAAGGTCTAACGGGCACTGAAGCTTTCTTT; CDR3aa: CASSQGLTGTEAFF
j_gene: TRBJ1-1; v_gene: TRBV18; d_gene: TRBD1; CDR3nt: TGTGCCAGCTCTGAAGCAGGGGGCGCGGTCATGAACACTGAAGCTTTCTTT; CDR3aa: CASSEAGGAVMNTEAFF
j_gene: TRBJ1-1; v_gene: TRBV19; d_gene: -; CDR3nt: TGTGCCAGTAGGAAACAGGGTGGGGACACTGAAGCTTTCTTT; CDR3aa: CASRKQGGDTEAFF
j_gene: TRBJ2-7; v_gene: TRBV7-2; d_gene: TRBD1; CDR3nt: TGTGCCAGCAGCCATACCACAGGGGGAGGCGAGCAGTACTTC; CDR3aa: CASSHTTGGGEQYF
j_gene: TRBJ1-2; v_gene: TRBV5-4; d_gene: -; CDR3nt: TGTGCCAGCAGCCCGGCGGAGAGGAGGGGCTACACCTTC; CDR3aa: CASSPAERRGYTF
j_gene: TRBJ2-5; v_gene: TRBV19; d_gene: -; CDR3nt: TGTGCCAGTAGTAGCCAGGGGAGTCAAGAGACCCAGTACTTC; CDR3aa: CASSSQGSQETQYF